This TCR beta chain derives from a study of PD-1 blockade in classical Hodgkin lymphoma. Points from the study as a whole: Baseline diversity in complete responders resembled that of newly diagnosed patients. After ASCT, patients who started nivolumab under 1 year later were excluded.

Germline V gives CDR1 LGHNA, CDR2 YSLEER. The CDR3 loop spans 15 amino acids. Trimming left V 1 base short and J 3 bases short, with 12 bases between. Measured with immunoSEQ multiplex PCR; TCRdb has only the in-frame clones, and not every one. This sample yields about 12,000 clones, of which around 80% are seen a single time; more than 1.5% belongs to the top ten. To note about this clone: The antigen remains unidentified. The same CDR3 is also encoded by other DNA sequences in this sample.

Each patient experienced a relapse that followed autologous stem cell transplantation, and brentuximab vedotin exposure varied. Magnetic negative selection purified CD4+ T cells from thawed PBMCs. The V call is TRBV4-3, the J call TRBJ1-2; a weak D match, TRBD1 (6 bases). This clonotype originated in a human donor with classical Hodgkin lymphoma. The material was CD4+ T cells from blood, obtained at baseline. CDR3 region: CASSQALQGDYGYTF. The CDR3 DNA reads as TGCGCCAGCAGCCAAGCCTTACAGGGAGACTATGGCTACACCTTC.